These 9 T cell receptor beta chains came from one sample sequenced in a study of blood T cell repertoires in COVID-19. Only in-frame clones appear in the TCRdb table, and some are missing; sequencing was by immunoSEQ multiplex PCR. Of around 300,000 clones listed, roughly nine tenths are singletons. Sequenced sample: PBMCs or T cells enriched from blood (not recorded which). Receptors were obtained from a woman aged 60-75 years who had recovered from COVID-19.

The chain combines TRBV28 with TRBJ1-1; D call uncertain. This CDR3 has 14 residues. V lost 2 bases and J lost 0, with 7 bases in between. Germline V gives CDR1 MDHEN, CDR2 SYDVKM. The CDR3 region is CASSLTVMNTEAFF. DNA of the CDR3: TGTGCCAGCAGTTTAACGGTTATGAACACTGAAGCTTTCTTT. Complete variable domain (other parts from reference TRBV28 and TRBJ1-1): DVKVTQSSRYLVKRTGEKVFLECVQDMDHENMFWYRQDPGLGLRLIYFSYDVKMKEKGDIPEGYSVSREKKERFSLILESASTNQTSMYLCASSLTVMNTEAFFGQGTRLTVV.

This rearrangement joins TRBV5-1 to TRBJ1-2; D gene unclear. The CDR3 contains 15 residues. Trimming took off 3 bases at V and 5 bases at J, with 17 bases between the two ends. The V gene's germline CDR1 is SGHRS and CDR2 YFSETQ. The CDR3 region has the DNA TGCGCCAGCAGCTCCGGGCATCAGGCGGGGTATGGCTACACCTTC. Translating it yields CASSSGHQAGYGYTF.

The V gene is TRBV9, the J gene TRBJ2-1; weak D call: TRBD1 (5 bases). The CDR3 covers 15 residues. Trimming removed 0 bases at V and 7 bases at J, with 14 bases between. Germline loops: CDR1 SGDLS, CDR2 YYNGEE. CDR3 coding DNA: TGTGCCAGCAGCGTAGCCCAGGGTGGGTGGAATGAGCAGTTCTTC. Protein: CASSVAQGGWNEQFF.

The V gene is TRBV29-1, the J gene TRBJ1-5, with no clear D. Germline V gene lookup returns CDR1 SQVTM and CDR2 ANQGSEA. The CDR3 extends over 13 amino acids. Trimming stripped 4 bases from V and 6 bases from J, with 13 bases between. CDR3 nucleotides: TGCAGCGTTGGCAGGATACCTGGTCAGCCCCAGCATTTT. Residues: CSVGRIPGQPQHF.

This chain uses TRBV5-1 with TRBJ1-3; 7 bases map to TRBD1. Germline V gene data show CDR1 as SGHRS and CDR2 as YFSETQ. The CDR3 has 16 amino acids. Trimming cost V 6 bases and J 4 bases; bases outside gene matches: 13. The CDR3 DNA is TGCGCCAGCACCCCAGAGACAGGGTACAACGGAAACACCATATATTTT. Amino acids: CASTPETGYNGNTIYF.

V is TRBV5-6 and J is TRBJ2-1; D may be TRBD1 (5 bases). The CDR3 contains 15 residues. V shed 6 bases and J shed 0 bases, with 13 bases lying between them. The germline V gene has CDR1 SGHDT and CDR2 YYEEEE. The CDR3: CASKGVRSSYNEQFF. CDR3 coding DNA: TGTGCCAGCAAAGGGGTCCGAAGCTCCTACAATGAGCAGTTCTTC.

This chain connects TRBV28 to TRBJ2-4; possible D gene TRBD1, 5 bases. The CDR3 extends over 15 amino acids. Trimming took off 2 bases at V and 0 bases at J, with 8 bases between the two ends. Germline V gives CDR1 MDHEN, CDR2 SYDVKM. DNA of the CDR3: TGTGCCAGCAGTTTAGACAGATTAGCCAAAAACATTCAGTACTTC. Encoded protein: CASSLDRLAKNIQYF.

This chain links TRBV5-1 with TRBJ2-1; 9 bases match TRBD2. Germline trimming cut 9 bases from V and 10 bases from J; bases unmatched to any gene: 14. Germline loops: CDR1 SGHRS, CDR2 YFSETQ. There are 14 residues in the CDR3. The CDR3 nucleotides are TGCGCCACCAGGCAGTTAGCGGGAGTTGGAGAGCAGTTCTTC. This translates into CATRQLAGVGEQFF.

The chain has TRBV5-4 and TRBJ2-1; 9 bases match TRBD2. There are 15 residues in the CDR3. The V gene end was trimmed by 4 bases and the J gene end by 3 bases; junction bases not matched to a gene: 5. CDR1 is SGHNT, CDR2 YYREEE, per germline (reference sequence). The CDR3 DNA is TGTGCCAGCAGCGGCGGGACTAGCTTCTACAATGAGCAGTTCTTC. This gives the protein CASSGGTSFYNEQFF. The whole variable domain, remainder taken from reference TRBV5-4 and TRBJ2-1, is ETGVTQSPTHLIKTRGQQVTLRCSSQSGHNTVSWYQQALGQGPQFIFQYYREEENGRGNFPPRFSGLQFPNYSSELNVNALELDDSALYLCASSGGTSFYNEQFFGPGTRLTVL.